The clone carrying this TCR beta chain was observed a handful of times. Its antigen is not identified. The protocol was immunoSEQ multiplex PCR, while the TCRdb copy is restricted to in-frame clones and leaves out a portion. The sample carries approximately 2,300 clones, 35% recorded once. These data belong to a study of T cells in localized non-small cell lung cancer. Per germline, CDR1 MNHGY and CDR2 SAAAGT. CDR3 length: 14 amino acids. J was trimmed by 6 bases and V by 4 bases; bases with no gene match: 8. Regarding the study as a whole: Longer survival (overall) was linked to higher T cell density in blood. Among the tissues sampled, uninvolved adjacent lung had the highest T cell clonality, above tumor.

The gene calls are TRBV6-8 and TRBJ2-7, with 8 bases identical to TRBD2. The sequencing used lung tumor tissue, collected before any cancer treatment. The clonotype was recovered from a female donor over 55 with stage I lung adenocarcinoma. The CDR3 sequence: CASSLAGRSSEQYF. In DNA form, the CDR3 reads TGTGCCAGCAGTTTAGCGGGAAGGTCTTCCGAGCAGTACTTC.